This is a list of T cell receptor beta chains from one sample in a study of blood T cell repertoires in COVID-19. Method: immunoSEQ multiplex PCR; TCRdb's copy keeps in-frame clones and lacks some. Here the sample spans 90,000 to 130,000 clones, 70% to 90% being singletons. Sequenced sample: peripheral blood. The source of these receptors is a man aged 40-49 years with acute or convalescent COVID-19. The CDR3 runs from the conserved cysteine through the conserved F or W. The D gene is left open where the match is weak. Clone size appears in some rows only: once, few, many, or a class for an expanded clone.

d_call	clone_size	j_call	v_call	cdr3_nt	cdr3_aa
NA	NA	TRBJ1-4	TRBV6-5	TGTGCCAGCAGACTAGACATAGGCGAAAAACTGTTTTTT	CASRLDIGEKLFF
TRBD1	once	TRBJ1-5	TRBV5-5	TGTGCCAGCAGCGCAGGGGGGACTCAGCCCCAGCATTTT	CASSAGGTQPQHF
NA	NA	TRBJ2-5	TRBV11-3	TGTGCCAGCAGCTTAGGTGGAGAGCAAGAGACCCAGTACTTC	CASSLGGEQETQYF
NA	NA	TRBJ1-6	TRBV6-1	TGTGCCAGCAGTGACTTCACAGGGTCGATGGTTCCCTATAATTCACCCCTCCACTTT	CASSDFTGSMVPYNSPLHF
TRBD2	NA	TRBJ2-2	TRBV9	TGTGCCAGCAGCGTGCTTAGCGGGGTTAACACCGGGGAGCTGTTTTTT	CASSVLSGVNTGELFF
TRBD1	NA	TRBJ1-1	TRBV5-5	TGTGCCAGCAGCCCCCACGGGACAGGGGGCTGGGGTACTGAAGCTTTCTTT	CASSPHGTGGWGTEAFF
NA	NA	TRBJ2-1	TRBV5-1	TGCGCCAGCAGCTTGGGTTTTCGGGAAATTCCCAACAATGAGCAGTTCTTC	CASSLGFREIPNNEQFF
TRBD1	NA	TRBJ2-7	TRBV7-8	TGTGCCAGCAGCTTGAGTCGGACAGGGGGCCCACAGGGCGAGCAGTACTTC	CASSLSRTGGPQGEQYF
NA	few	TRBJ1-1	TRBV6-2/TRBV6-3	TGTGCCAGCAGTTTAGGCGGAGGGACGAACACTGAAGCTTTCTTT	CASSLGGGTNTEAFF
TRBD2	NA	TRBJ2-1	TRBV24-1	TGTGCCACCAGTGCCGAACTAGCGGGAGAACAGTTCTTC	CATSAELAGEQFF
NA	NA	TRBJ2-7	TRBV6-5	TGTGCCAGCACTGGACCTGGCAGGGTCTTTTACGAGCAGTACTTC	CASTGPGRVFYEQYF
NA	NA	TRBJ2-1	TRBV7-2	TGTGCCAGCAGCCTAGACAGGAGCTCCTACAATGAGCAGTTCTTC	CASSLDRSSYNEQFF
TRBD1	NA	TRBJ1-2	TRBV27	TGTGCCAGCAGTTCCTATGGACAGGGAGCCTATGGCTACACCTTC	CASSSYGQGAYGYTF
TRBD2	NA	TRBJ2-1	TRBV24-1	TGTGCCACCAGTGATTCCAATAGCGGGGTGAACAATGAGCAGTTCTTC	CATSDSNSGVNNEQFF
TRBD1	NA	TRBJ1-5	TRBV18	TGTGCCAGCTCACCAGAGCAGGGGGCTCAGCCCCAGCATTTT	CASSPEQGAQPQHF
NA	once	TRBJ2-7	TRBV6-1	TGTGCCAGCAGTGAAGCGCCGGACATAGGTTACGAGCAGTACTTC	CASSEAPDIGYEQYF
NA	NA	TRBJ1-5	TRBV6-2/TRBV6-3	TGTGCCAGCAGTTACTCGATTTGGCGCGGACAGTTTAGCAATCAGCCCCAGCATTTT	CASSYSIWRGQFSNQPQHF
NA	once	TRBJ2-3	TRBV5-1	TGCGCCAGCAGCGAGGGGGAGGATACGCAGTATTTT	CASSEGEDTQYF
NA	NA	TRBJ2-5	TRBV24-1	TGTGCCACCAGTCAAACAGCTGGGGAGACCCAGTACTTC	CATSQTAGETQYF
TRBD1	NA	TRBJ1-5	TRBV6-2/TRBV6-3	TGTGCCAGCAGTTACGGATCAGACAGGGCGGGAATCGTTTGGAATCAGCCCCAGCATTTT	CASSYGSDRAGIVWNQPQHF
TRBD1	NA	TRBJ2-4	TRBV13	TGTGCCAGCAGCTTAGAGGCGACAGGGGAAAACATTCAGTACTTC	CASSLEATGENIQYF
NA	NA	TRBJ1-5	TRBV28	TGTGCCAGCAGGGGGATGACAGTCCTCAATCAGCCCCAGCATTTT	CASRGMTVLNQPQHF
NA	NA	TRBJ2-1	TRBV10-2	TGCGCCAGCAGCCCCCAGGGAGGGGGCTCCTACAATGAGCAGTTCTTC	CASSPQGGGSYNEQFF
TRBD2	NA	TRBJ2-3	TRBV6-2/TRBV6-3	TGTGCCAGCAGCCCCGGGGGAGGGAGCACAGATACGCAGTATTTT	CASSPGGGSTDTQYF
TRBD1	NA	TRBJ1-5	TRBV6-1	TGTGCCAGCAGTGAAGGGGACAGGGGCTATCAGCCCCAGCATTTT	CASSEGDRGYQPQHF
TRBD1	NA	TRBJ1-6	TRBV6-5	TGTGCCAGCACCCGGACAGGTTATTCACCCCTCCACTTT	CASTRTGYSPLHF
TRBD2	few	TRBJ2-7	TRBV29-1	TGCAGCGTTGCGGGGGGGAGCTCCTACGAGCAGTACTTC	CSVAGGSSYEQYF
NA	once	TRBJ2-3	TRBV6-5	TGTGCCAGCGTGTGGACAGGGAGGGCAGATACGCAGTATTTT	CASVWTGRADTQYF
NA	NA	TRBJ2-7	TRBV2	TGTGCCAGCTGGGTGGAGGGCCCTACCTTTGAGCAGTACTTC	CASWVEGPTFEQYF
NA	NA	TRBJ1-6	TRBV5-1	TGCGCCAGCAGCCTCCAGGGTAGTTATTCACCCCTCCACTTT	CASSLQGSYSPLHF
NA	NA	TRBJ1-1	TRBV6-5	TGTGCCAGCAGCCGGGACATGGCTGAAGCTTTCTTT	CASSRDMAEAFF
TRBD2	once	TRBJ2-1	TRBV7-2	TGTGCCAGCAGCCCCGGGGGGGGGTACTCCTACAATGAGCAGTTCTTC	CASSPGGGYSYNEQFF
NA	NA	TRBJ2-2	TRBV7-3	TGTGCCAGCAGCTTAAGCGGCGGGGAGCTGTTTTTT	CASSLSGGELFF
TRBD2	NA	TRBJ2-7	TRBV27	TGTGCCAGCAGACCAATCGGGACTAGCGGGAGCGAGCAGTACTTC	CASRPIGTSGSEQYF
TRBD1	NA	TRBJ2-1	TRBV7-2	TGTGCCAGCAGCACCGGGACAGGGGATAGGAATGAGCAGTTCTTC	CASSTGTGDRNEQFF
NA	NA	TRBJ2-5	TRBV21-1	TGTGCCAGCAGCAAAGCGCTGGGGCAGGGGGCGAAGACCCAGTACTTC	CASSKALGQGAKTQYF
NA	NA	TRBJ2-3	TRBV4-2	TGTGCCAGCAGCCAAGATATCCTTTTTCGATGGCCGGGAGAGGTCCCAGATACGCAGTATTTT	CASSQDILFRWPGEVPDTQYF
TRBD1	NA	TRBJ1-1	TRBV19	TGTGCCAGTAGTCCGCGGACAGGGAGGAACACTGAAGCTTTCTTT	CASSPRTGRNTEAFF
TRBD1	NA	TRBJ1-1	TRBV6-5	TGTGCCAGCAGTTACCCAGGGACAGGGGAAGCTTTCTTT	CASSYPGTGEAFF
TRBD1	NA	TRBJ2-6	TRBV6-6	TGTGCCAGCAGGGACAGGGCTGGGGCCAACGTCCTGACTTTC	CASRDRAGANVLTF
NA	NA	TRBJ2-2	TRBV15	TGTGCCACCAGCAGAGACCGCGGGGAGCTGTTTTTT	CATSRDRGELFF
NA	NA	TRBJ1-2	TRBV6-6	TGTGCCAGCAGTTCAGTAGGAGGGGATGGCTACACCTTC	CASSSVGGDGYTF
NA	NA	TRBJ2-5	TRBV12-5	TGTGCTAGTGGTTTGGGACAATGGTACCAAGAGACCCAGTACTTC	CASGLGQWYQETQYF
NA	NA	TRBJ1-3	TRBV6-5	TGTGCCAGCGCCTTTTCCGGGAACTCTGGAAACACCATATATTTT	CASAFSGNSGNTIYF
NA	few	TRBJ1-5	TRBV29-1	TGCAGCGTTGGGGAGGGGACGGGGCAGCCCCAGCATTTT	CSVGEGTGQPQHF
TRBD2	NA	TRBJ2-2	TRBV19	TGTGCCAGTACACATACGACTAGCGGCGGGTACACCGGGGAGCTGTTTTTT	CASTHTTSGGYTGELFF
NA	NA	TRBJ2-1	TRBV7-9	TGTGCCAGCAGCTTGATCCGACTAGAGCAGTTCTTC	CASSLIRLEQFF
TRBD1	NA	TRBJ2-5	TRBV7-2	TGTGCCAGCAGCTTTTCACAGGGGTTTGAGACCCAGTACTTC	CASSFSQGFETQYF
TRBD1	NA	TRBJ1-5	TRBV18	TGTGCCAGCTCACGCGGGACAGGGCCCAATCAGCCCCAGCATTTT	CASSRGTGPNQPQHF
NA	NA	TRBJ1-2	TRBV4-1	TGCGCCAGCAGCCAAGATCTTCGGGGGGCGGTCTATGGCTACACCTTC	CASSQDLRGAVYGYTF
TRBD1	NA	TRBJ1-6	TRBV4-2	TGTGCCAGCAGCCAACCAGCCGGGACAGGGGGCGGATCACCCCTCCACTTT	CASSQPAGTGGGSPLHF
NA	NA	TRBJ1-5	TRBV6-5	TGTGCCAGCAGTTTGGGTACGGGGCCCCAGCATTTT	CASSLGTGPQHF
NA	NA	TRBJ2-1	TRBV12-3/TRBV12-4	TGTGCCAGCAGTTCTGGGGCAGTGATCTTC	CASSSGAVIF
TRBD1	NA	TRBJ1-5	TRBV25-1	TGTGCCAGCCGGATAGGGGACAGGGACCAGCCCCAGCATTTT	CASRIGDRDQPQHF
NA	NA	TRBJ2-7	TRBV6-5	TGTGCCAGCAGCCGACAGTCCTACGAGCAGTACTTC	CASSRQSYEQYF
NA	NA	TRBJ2-3	TRBV7-9	TGTGCCAGCAGCTTAGCGGGAGTGGGCACAGATACGCAGTATTTT	CASSLAGVGTDTQYF
TRBD1	NA	TRBJ1-2	TRBV27	TGTGCCAGCAGTCCGCAAGGGGGCACCTATGGCTACACCTTC	CASSPQGGTYGYTF
NA	NA	TRBJ2-6	TRBV4-1	TGCGCCAGCAGCCAAGGTCATACTCGGCGGAGAGGTGGGGCCAACGTCCTGACTTTC	CASSQGHTRRRGGANVLTF
TRBD2	NA	TRBJ2-5	TRBV5-1	TGCGCCAGCAGCTCGATGGCGGGAGGGCCAGGGGAGACCCAGTACTTC	CASSSMAGGPGETQYF